This T cell receptor beta chain originates from a study of immune evolution from preneoplasia to lung adenocarcinoma. Study-level findings and limits: Later-stage lesions seemingly showed higher T cell density and diversity than normal lung. Compared with EGFR-mutant or double wild-type lesions, KRAS-mutant nodules were more clonal.

This clone was observed a single time. Its antigen remains unknown. Germline CDR1 reads SNHLY; CDR2 reads FYNNEI. The CDR3 contains 13 residues. With 8 bases removed from V and 8 bases from J, the gap between germline ends came to 15 bases. Only in-frame clones appear in the TCRdb table, and some are missing; sequencing was by immunoSEQ multiplex PCR. The sample consists of around 3,900 clones, around three quarters of them appearing once. J is TRBJ1-4 and V is TRBV2; D is perhaps TRBD1 (5 bases). This receptor was identified in a person aged 65-85 years with invasive lung adenocarcinoma. Some clones in this sample may be carry-over from other donors' samples. The sample consisted of FFPE invasive lung adenocarcinoma tissue. CDR3 DNA sequence: TGTGCCAGCCGAGGTGAGGGGCGAGAAAAACTGTTTTTT. Its translation is CASRGEGREKLFF.